These T cell receptor beta chains were read from a single sample in a study of chemoradiotherapy in HPV16-positive cancers. TCRdb's table, derived via immunoSEQ multiplex PCR, lists solely in-frame clones and lacks some. The table lists a few thousand clones, 65% to 80% of them singletons, with under 13% in the top ten. The sequenced sample was tumor tissue, obtained from a patient who underwent chemoradiotherapy. These receptors all stem from a human donor with HPV-associated anogenital cancer. Both conserved end residues are part of each CDR3. The D gene is left open where the match is weak.

>TRBJ1-5|TRBD1|TRBV2
TGTGCCAGCAGTGTTGGACAGGGCAATCAGCCCCAGCATTTT
CASSVGQGNQPQHF
>TRBJ2-5|-|TRBV5-4
TGTGCCAGCAGCTTAGCCTGGCAAGAGACCCAGTACTTC
CASSLAWQETQYF
>TRBJ1-3|-|TRBV30
TGTGCCTGGAGTGTCGGGTACACCATATATTTT
CAWSVGYTIYF
>TRBJ1-2|-|TRBV21-1
TGTGCCAGCAGCAAAGTGATACTTTTGCGATTCTATGGCTACACCTTC
CASSKVILLRFYGYTF
>TRBJ1-2|-|TRBV20-1
TGCAGTGCGGTGGGAAGCTATGGCTACACCTTC
CSAVGSYGYTF
>TRBJ1-1|-|TRBV6-6
TGTGCCAGCAGTTACGGAGGGAACACTGAAGCTTTCTTT
CASSYGGNTEAFF
>TRBJ2-7|-|TRBV10-1
TGCGCCAGCATTGGGCCAGCGGGCTCCTACGAGCAGTACTTC
CASIGPAGSYEQYF
>TRBJ2-1|-|TRBV6-1
TGTGCCAGCAGGGACCCTTCCAGCGGATACAATGAGCAGTTCTTC
CASRDPSSGYNEQFF
>TRBJ2-1|TRBD2|TRBV5-6
TGTGCCAGCAGCTGGAATTGGGGGGGCTCCTACAATGAGCAGTTCTTC
CASSWNWGGSYNEQFF
>TRBJ1-2|-|TRBV2
TGTGCCAGCAGTCTTTCAGGAAAGGGCTACGGCTACACCTTC
CASSLSGKGYGYTF